This TCR beta chain was observed in a study of blood T cell repertoires in COVID-19. Assay used: immunoSEQ multiplex PCR; TCRdb lists only in-frame clones, some missing. The sample includes a few hundred thousand clones, 90% of them seen just once. The length of the CDR3 is 15 residues. Germline CDR1 and CDR2: SGHVS and FQNEAQ. Trimming at V came to 4 bases and at J to 6 bases, leaving 8 bases not matched to a gene. Across 20 to 25 US areas, participants ranged in age from 18 to 89 years. This clonotype was obtained from a woman aged 18-30 years with acute COVID-19. Sequenced material: PBMCs or T cells enriched from blood (not recorded which). The chain is built from TRBV7-8 and TRBJ2-1, with TRBD2 identical over 8 bases. In DNA form, the CDR3 reads TGTGCCAGCAGCTCCGGGGTAGCGGGGTTCAATGAGCAGTTCTTC. This encodes CASSSGVAGFNEQFF.